Each of the 19 T cell receptor beta chains below was sequenced from the same sample in a study of CD8+CD57+ T cells in acquired aplastic anemia. Genomic DNA acted as the template from which TCR beta VDJ combination and CDR3 sequence profiling were carried out. TCRdb analysed the reads with MiXCR anew, one entry per CDR3 protein. The table records about 160,000 distinct CDR3 sequences, over 55% of them present only once. The sequenced patients had an expansion of CD8+CD57+ cells seen by flow cytometry. The sequenced sample was sorted CD4+, CD8+, or CD8+CD57+ T cells (not recorded which) from PBMCs. The receptors here all came from a human donor with aplastic anemia.

V usage is TRBV2 and J usage is TRBJ2-7, with a tentative D call TRBD2 (7 bases). CDR3 length equals 14 residues. CDR1 is SNHLY and CDR2 is FYNNEI in the germline V gene. The V and J ends lost 8 bases and 0 bases respectively, with 14 bases between them. CDR3 region: CASSRGRGSYEQYF. As DNA, the CDR3 is TGTGCCAGCTCGAGGGGGAGGGGCTCCTACGAGCAGTACTTC.

The chain combines TRBV10-3 with TRBJ2-7; the D call may be TRBD1 or TRBD2 (5 bases each). V was clipped by 3 bases and J by 4 bases, with 25 bases between them. The CDR3 spans 18 residues. CDR1 is ENHRY, CDR2 SYGVKD, per germline. The CDR3 nucleotides are TGTGCCATCAGTGATTCGCTCAATTCGGGGCATCTACCTTACGAGCAGTACTTC. Protein: CAISDSLNSGHLPYEQYF.

The CDR3 region is CASSPRERDGYTF. CDR3 coding DNA: TGCGCCAGCAGCCCCCGGGAAAGGGATGGCTACACCTTC. The rearrangement uses TRBV4-1 and TRBJ1-2; D gene ambiguous. This CDR3 spans 13 amino acids. V was trimmed by 4 bases and J by 6 bases, leaving 12 bases between them. Germline V gene data show CDR1 as MGHRA and CDR2 as YSYEKL.

The chain has TRBV7-2 and TRBJ2-5; D is unclear. The V and J ends lost 1 base and 6 bases respectively, with 12 bases between them. The CDR3 length is 14 residues. The germline gives CDR1 SGHTA, CDR2 FQGNSA. CDR3 nucleotides: TGTGCCAGCAGCTTAGAGGTTGGGCAACAGACCCAGTACTTC. It translates to CASSLEVGQQTQYF.

On this clonotype itself: Its ends do not fully match the called genes, so a read error is possible. The chain employs TRBV7-6 and TRBJ2-5; 8 bases agree with TRBD2. The CDR3 contains 15 residues. Germline V gene lookup returns CDR1 SGHVS and CDR2 FNYEAQ. The CDR3 DNA sequence: TGTGCCAGCAGCTTGAGCGGGGGCCTTCAAGAGACCCAGCACTTT. Translation gives CASSLSGGLQETQHF.

This clonotype has just one count. J is TRBJ1-5 and V is TRBV6-5, with D possibly matching TRBD1 (5 bases). The CDR3 runs to 15 residues. Germline V gene sequence: CDR1 MNHEY, CDR2 SVGAGI. Between the trimmed V and J ends, which lost 5 bases and 4 bases, there was a span of 15 bases. The DNA for the CDR3 is TGTGCCAGCAGTCAACAGGCTAACTCAAATCAGCCCCAGCATTTT. Translated: CASSQQANSNQPQHF.

This clonotype was detected only a few times. The chain is built from TRBV19 and TRBJ1-6, with 7 bases aligning to TRBD1. The CDR3 loop spans 15 amino acids. J lost 8 bases, V lost 5 bases, and 9 bases had no gene match. Looked up from germline, CDR1 is LNHDA and CDR2 is SQIVND (reference sequence). CDR3 nucleotide sequence: TGTGCCAGTAGTTCCCGACAGGGAGCTTATTCACCCCTCCACTTT. It specifies CASSSRQGAYSPLHF. Supplemented by reference TRBV19 and TRBJ1-6, the full variable domain reads DGGITQSPKYLFRKEGQNVTLSCEQNLNHDAMYWYRQDPGQGLRLIYYSQIVNDFQKGDIAEGYSVSREKKESFPLTVTSAQKNPTAFYLCASSSRQGAYSPLHFGNGTRLTVT.

The gene calls are TRBV7-9 and TRBJ2-5, with a possible D match to TRBD1 (6 bases). Trimming removed 3 bases at V and 2 bases at J, with 25 bases between. In germline, CDR1 is SEHNR, CDR2 FQNEAQ (reference sequence). This CDR3 is built from 19 residues. CDR3 in amino acids: CASSFWWGTPNVRQETQYF. The CDR3 bases are TGTGCCAGCAGCTTTTGGTGGGGGACACCGAACGTACGACAAGAGACCCAGTACTTC. Complete variable domain (other parts from reference TRBV7-9 and TRBJ2-5): DTGVSQNPRHKITKRGQNVTFRCDPISEHNRLYWYRQTLGQGPEFLTYFQNEAQLEKSRLLSDRFSAERPKGSFSTLEIQRTEQGDSAMYLCASSFWWGTPNVRQETQYFGPGTRLLVL.

This chain uses TRBV10-2 with TRBJ2-3; D perhaps matches TRBD2 (5 bases). Looked up from germline, CDR1 is WSHSY and CDR2 is SAAADI. There are 17 residues in the CDR3. The V end was cut by 7 bases, the J end by 0 bases, with 20 bases between. CDR3 region: CASTEAGNLASTDTQYF. In nucleotides, the CDR3 is TGCGCCAGCACCGAGGCCGGGAATTTGGCTAGCACAGATACGCAGTATTTT.

The J gene is TRBJ2-7, the V gene TRBV25-1, with D possibly matching TRBD2 (6 bases). Between the trimmed V and J ends, which lost 5 bases and 5 bases, there was a span of 16 bases. The length of the CDR3 is 14 residues. Germline V CDR1 and CDR2: MGHDK, SYGVNS. This chain's CDR3 is CASSPLAGGDEQYF. The CDR3 DNA is TGTGCCAGCAGTCCCCTGGCCGGGGGTGACGAGCAGTACTTC.

V usage is TRBV12-3 or TRBV12-4 and J usage is TRBJ2-3; tentative D call: TRBD1 (6 bases). V lost 6 bases, J lost 0 bases, and 13 bases lay in between. The length of the CDR3 is 15 residues. This CDR3 is CASRYRTASTDTQYF. The CDR3 nucleotides read TGTGCCAGCAGATACCGGACAGCTAGCACAGATACGCAGTATTTT.

This sequence joins TRBV25-1 and TRBJ2-1; TRBD1 matches at 7 bases. This CDR3 has 17 amino acids. CDR1 and CDR2 (germline): MGHDK, SYGVNS. J gave up 0 bases and V 5 bases, and 10 bases lay outside the gene matches. CDR3 bases: TGTGCCAGCAGTTACTCTAGGGACAGTCTCTCCTACAATGAGCAGTTCTTC. Its protein product is CASSYSRDSLSYNEQFF. Variable domain in full (rest from reference TRBV25-1 and TRBJ2-1): EADIYQTPRYLVIGTGKKITLECSQTMGHDKMYWYQQDPGMELHLIHYSYGVNSTEKGDLSSESTVSRIRTEHFPLTLESARPSHTSQYLCASSYSRDSLSYNEQFFGPGTRLTVL.

Concerning this clonotype: This may be a read error, as it is one base from a much larger clone. This rearrangement joins TRBV6-2 or TRBV6-3 to TRBJ2-7; 8 bases map to TRBD2. Germline CDR1 is MNHEY and CDR2 is SVGEGT. J lost 5 bases, V lost 6 bases, and 9 bases had no gene match. The CDR3 spans 14 residues. DNA for the CDR3: TGTGCCAGCAGCGCAGCGGGAGCCTTGGACGAGCAGTACTTC. Translated: CASSAAGALDEQYF.

This clonotype was found once. The chain combines TRBV6-6 with TRBJ2-7; a possible D gene is TRBD2 (6 bases). This CDR3 is built from 14 residues. Germline assignment: CDR1 MNHNY and CDR2 SVGAGI (reference sequence). Between the trimmed V and J ends, which lost 6 bases and 1 base, there was a span of 13 bases. CDR3 amino acids: CASSRRGISYEQYF. The CDR3 bases are TGTGCCAGCAGCCGGCGCGGGATTTCCTACGAGCAGTACTTC.

CDR3 loop: CASSIGGGGGETQYF. Here the CDR3 DNA reads TGTGCCAGTAGTATAGGTGGCGGGGGCGGGGAGACCCAGTACTTC. The chain is built from TRBV19 and TRBJ2-5, with D possibly being TRBD2 (7 bases). The germline V gene encodes CDR1 LNHDA and CDR2 SQIVND (reference sequence). The germline V and J ends were trimmed by 1 base and 5 bases, with 14 bases remaining between them. The length of the CDR3 is 15 residues. Full variable domain (outside the CDR3, taken from reference TRBV19 and TRBJ2-5): DGGITQSPKYLFRKEGQNVTLSCEQNLNHDAMYWYRQDPGQGLRLIYYSQIVNDFQKGDIAEGYSVSREKKESFPLTVTSAQKNPTAFYLCASSIGGGGGETQYFGPGTRLLVL.

The gene calls are TRBV9 and TRBJ1-6; D is undetermined. CDR3 length equals 15 residues. Germline assignment: CDR1 SGDLS and CDR2 YYNGEE. Trimming shortened V by 4 bases and J by 13 bases, and 21 bases separated the two germline ends. CDR3: CASSLSGSWLEPLHF. CDR3 DNA: TGTGCCAGCAGCCTTAGTGGCAGTTGGTTGGAGCCCCTCCACTTT.

This clonotype appeared a single time. The J gene is TRBJ2-1, the V gene TRBV7-2, with 10 bases matching TRBD2. The ends lost 0 bases at V and 10 bases at J; junction bases unmatched: 6. The CDR3 totals 15 residues. Per germline, CDR1 SGHTA and CDR2 FQGNSA. CDR3: CASSLARTSGYEQFF. The CDR3 DNA is TGTGCCAGCAGCTTAGCCAGGACTAGCGGTTACGAGCAGTTCTTC.

The chain has TRBV28 and TRBJ2-7; weak D call: TRBD1 (5 bases). This CDR3 has 17 amino acids. Germline CDR1 reads MDHEN; CDR2 reads SYDVKM. V lost 6 bases and J 5 bases, leaving 26 bases between the germline ends. CDR3 DNA sequence: TGTGCCAGCAGCTTTATGGACCCAGCAAGGGGTACCCACGAGCAGTACTTC. It is translated as CASSFMDPARGTHEQYF.

The chain joins TRBV15 to TRBJ2-2; 7 bases align to TRBD1. CDR3 size: 15 residues. The ends lost 1 base at V and 7 bases at J; junction bases unmatched: 6. The germline CDR1 and CDR2 sequences are LNHNV and YYDKDF (reference sequence). CDR3 sequence: CATSRGRGSHGELFF. CDR3 nucleotide sequence: TGTGCCACCAGCAGAGGCAGGGGGTCCCACGGGGAGCTGTTTTTT.